A selection of T cell receptor beta chains follows, all from one sample in a study of cytomegalovirus exposure and HLA in healthy donors. Measured with immunoSEQ multiplex PCR; TCRdb has only the in-frame clones, and not every one. The sample holds under 150,000 clones; about 82% are singletons and the top ten take approximately 1%. Sequenced material: PBMCs. The source of these receptors is a boy between 10 and 17 years old in good health and CMV-seronegative. CDR3s include the opening cysteine and the closing phenylalanine or tryptophan. Each record gives: clone size, V gene, J gene, D gene, CDR3 DNA, CDR3 protein. A D gene is named only where the DNA matches it firmly. Clone size appears in some rows only: once, few, many, or a class for an expanded clone.

>few|TRBV4-3|TRBJ1-1|TRBD1
TGCGCCAGCAGCCAAGAGTACAGGGGGCTAAACACTGAAGCTTTCTTT
CASSQEYRGLNTEAFF
>NA|TRBV4-1|TRBJ2-7|NA
TGCGCCAGCAGCCAAGACCCCGCGAACTACGAGCAGTACTTC
CASSQDPANYEQYF
>once|TRBV27|TRBJ2-7|NA
TGTGCCAGCAGGCATCGGACGGGGAACGAGCAGTACTTC
CASRHRTGNEQYF
>NA|TRBV19|TRBJ1-2|TRBD1
TGTGCCAGTAGTGTACAGGGGGCTTGGGGCTACACCTTC
CASSVQGAWGYTF
>NA|TRBV30|TRBJ1-3|TRBD1
TGTGCCTGGAGTGGACCCACAGGGGTTGGAAACACCATATATTTT
CAWSGPTGVGNTIYF
>few|TRBV15|TRBJ1-1|NA
TGTGCCACCAGCAGAGGGGGGGGGAACACTGAAGCTTTCTTT
CATSRGGGNTEAFF
>NA|TRBV30|TRBJ2-5|NA
TGTGCCTGGGGGCCAGGGGAAGAGACCCAGTACTTC
CAWGPGEETQYF
>NA|TRBV5-6|TRBJ2-3|NA
TGTGCCAGCAGCTTTTTAGGGGTTCCGCGAGATACGCAGTATTTT
CASSFLGVPRDTQYF
>NA|TRBV4-1|TRBJ2-5|TRBD2
TGCGCCAGCAGCCAAGGAGCGGGAATGAGGGAGACCCAGTACTTC
CASSQGAGMRETQYF
>few|TRBV6-5|TRBJ1-3|NA
TGTGCCAGCAGGCCTCAGGGAGGGTCTGGAAACACCATATATTTT
CASRPQGGSGNTIYF
>NA|TRBV27|TRBJ1-2|NA
TGTGCCAGCAGTTTAAGGGAGAGCTATGGCTACACCTTC
CASSLRESYGYTF
>NA|TRBV29-1|TRBJ2-1|NA
TGCAGCGTTGAAGATCGGGAGCGGATTGCATACAATGAGCAGTTCTTC
CSVEDRERIAYNEQFF
>NA|TRBV5-1|TRBJ1-4|NA
TGCGCCAGCAGCTGGGGCCCCGGAAATGAAAAACTGTTTTTT
CASSWGPGNEKLFF
>NA|TRBV19|TRBJ2-5|NA
TGTGCCAGTAGCCAATGGGGGCCCGGAGAGACCCAGTACTTC
CASSQWGPGETQYF
>NA|TRBV2|TRBJ1-3|TRBD1
TGTGCCAGCAATCCCCCCGGACAGGGAGGAAACACCATATATTTT
CASNPPGQGGNTIYF
>NA|TRBV5-6|TRBJ1-6|TRBD1
TGTGCCAGCAGCTCGGACAGGGGGCTTTCACCCCTCCACTTT
CASSSDRGLSPLHF
>NA|TRBV11-3|TRBJ2-7|NA
TGTGCCAGCAGCCCAGACAGGCCCTACGAGCAGTACTTC
CASSPDRPYEQYF
>NA|TRBV30|TRBJ2-5|TRBD1
TGTGCCTGGAGTATAAGACAGGGGAGGGAGACCCAGTACTTC
CAWSIRQGRETQYF
>NA|TRBV2|TRBJ2-7|NA
TGTGCCAGCAGTGAAGGACCCTGGGGCGCCTACGAGCAGTACTTC
CASSEGPWGAYEQYF
>once|TRBV19|TRBJ1-5|TRBD1
TGTGCCAGTAGCTGGGACAGGGGCCTCAATCAACCCCAGCATTTT
CASSWDRGLNQPQHF